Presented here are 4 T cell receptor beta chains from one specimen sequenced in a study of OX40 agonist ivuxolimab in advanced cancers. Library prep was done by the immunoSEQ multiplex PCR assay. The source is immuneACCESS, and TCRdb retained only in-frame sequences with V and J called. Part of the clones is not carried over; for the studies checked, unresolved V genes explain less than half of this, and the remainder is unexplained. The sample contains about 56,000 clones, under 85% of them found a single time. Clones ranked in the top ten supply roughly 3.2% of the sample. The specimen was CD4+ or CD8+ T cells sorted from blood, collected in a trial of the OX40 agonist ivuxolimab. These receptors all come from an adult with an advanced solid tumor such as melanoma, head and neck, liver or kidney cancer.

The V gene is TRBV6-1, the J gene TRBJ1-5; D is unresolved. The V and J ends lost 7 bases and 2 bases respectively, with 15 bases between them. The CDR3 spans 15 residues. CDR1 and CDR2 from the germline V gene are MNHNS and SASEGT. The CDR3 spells CASIPPGVGNQPQHF. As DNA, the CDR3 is TGTGCCAGCATCCCCCCCGGGGTGGGCAATCAGCCCCAGCATTTT.

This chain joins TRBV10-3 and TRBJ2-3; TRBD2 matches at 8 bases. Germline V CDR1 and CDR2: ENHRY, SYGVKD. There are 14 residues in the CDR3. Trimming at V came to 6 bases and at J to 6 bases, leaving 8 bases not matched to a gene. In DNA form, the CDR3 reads TGTGCCATCAGGAGGGGACTAGACGCCGATACGCAGTATTTT. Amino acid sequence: CAIRRGLDADTQYF.

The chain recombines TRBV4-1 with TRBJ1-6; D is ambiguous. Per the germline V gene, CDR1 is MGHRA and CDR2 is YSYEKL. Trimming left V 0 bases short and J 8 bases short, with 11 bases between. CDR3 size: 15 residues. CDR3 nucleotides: TGCGCCAGCAGCCAAGATGGCCCTTGGGATTCACCCCTCCACTTT. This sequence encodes CASSQDGPWDSPLHF.

The CDR3 is CASTSGLAGDVGETQYF. The CDR3, as DNA: TGTGCCAGCACATCGGGACTAGCGGGAGATGTAGGGGAGACCCAGTACTTC. The rearrangement joins TRBV28 to TRBJ2-5; 14 positions match TRBD2. Unmatched junction bases numbered 12, after V lost 7 bases and J lost 5 bases. The CDR3 extends over 17 amino acids. Germline loops: CDR1 MDHEN, CDR2 SYDVKM.